Here is one TCR beta chain with its context. Sequencing used immunoSEQ multiplex PCR; TCRdb keeps in-frame clones, though not all of them. The sample lists 150,000 to 250,000 clones, roughly 92% occurring once. This sample was included in a study of blood T cell repertoires in COVID-19. Overall study context: Samples of COVID-19 (acute and convalescent) were obtained from the United States, Italy and Spain. T cells, B-cell-depleted T cells, or PBMCs provided the cDNA or gDNA that served as material.

While infection was still active, Seattle patients were enrolled and then followed longitudinally. This CDR3 has 13 residues. V was cut by 1 base and J by 6 bases, with 9 bases left in between. The germline V gene has CDR1 MGHRA and CDR2 YSYEKL. The source is a man between 25 and 39 years old with COVID-19, enrolled during active disease. The sequenced sample consisted of peripheral blood. J is TRBJ1-1 and V is TRBV4-1; D ambiguous. The CDR3 reads CASSQGLRAEAFF. Written as DNA, the CDR3 is TGCGCCAGCAGCCAAGGGTTGCGGGCTGAAGCTTTCTTT.